The clone carrying this T cell receptor beta chain has only one observation. Its matching antigen is unknown. This sample stems from a study of post-analysis software for immune sequencing data. Broader study findings: When the samples were clustered directly with F measure, those that had been prepared in the same batch showed strong co-clustering. Four or five TRBV segments were more frequent in patients than controls; TRBV5-6, TRBV5-1 and TRBV20-1 belonged to this group. Controls had significantly higher normalized Chao1 diversity than multiple sclerosis patients.

Prepared TCR beta cDNA libraries contained unique molecular identifiers. In TCRdb, the PCR reads were re-called with MiXCR into one record per CDR3 protein. The sample has more than 500,000 distinct CDR3 sequences; 34% are singletons. With 3 bases removed from V and 8 bases from J, the gap between germline ends came to 25 bases. The CDR3 covers 17 residues. Germline V gene sequence: CDR1 SGHVS, CDR2 FQNEAQ. The rearrangement uses TRBV7-8 and TRBJ1-2; unclear D gene. Sequenced input: blood. The receptor was derived from a girl aged 2-17 years with multiple sclerosis. CDR3 region: CASSFKAPRRIRYGYTF. CDR3 nucleotides: TGTGCCAGCAGCTTTAAAGCCCCCCGGAGGATCCGCTACGGCTACACCTTC.